These 21 T cell receptor beta chains were sequenced from one sample in a study of control samples from healthy donors and cancer patients. Profiling relied on immunoSEQ multiplex PCR, and the TCRdb table lists in-frame clones only, not all of them. The sample shows a few hundred thousand clones, around 90% of them seen only once. The sample was PBMCs. Receptor source: a man aged 35 to 55 with head and neck cancer.

In DNA, the CDR3 is TGTGCCAGCAGCGGGACAGGCTTGTCGGATACGCAGTATTTT. This translates into CASSGTGLSDTQYF. The chain carries TRBV2 and TRBJ2-3; 8 bases line up with TRBD1. The CDR3 loop spans 14 amino acids. CDR1 is SNHLY, CDR2 FYNNEI, per germline. Losses at the gene ends were 6 bases for V and 6 bases for J; bases not matched to a gene: 8.

J is TRBJ1-5 and V is TRBV28; D remains ambiguous. V gave up 7 bases and J gave up 11 bases, with 18 bases separating them. The CDR3 runs to 13 residues. Germline values: CDR1 MDHEN, CDR2 SYDVKM. CDR3: CASTAQSVFSQHF. In DNA, the CDR3 is TGTGCCAGCACCGCCCAAAGTGTATTTTCCCAGCATTTT. The full variable domain, its missing parts supplied by reference TRBV28 and TRBJ1-5, is DVKVTQSSRYLVKRTGEKVFLECVQDMDHENMFWYRQDPGLGLRLIYFSYDVKMKEKGDIPEGYSVSREKKERFSLILESASTNQTSMYLCASTAQSVFSQHFGDGTRLSIL.

The V call is TRBV29-1, the J call TRBJ2-7, with a weak D call TRBD2 (5 bases). The V gene lost 4 bases and the J gene lost 4 bases, with 14 bases spanning the gap. The CDR3 is 13 residues long. Germline V lookup: CDR1 SQVTM, CDR2 ANQGSEA. In DNA form, the CDR3 reads TGCAGCGTTGTTGGGAGTAAGCTGTACGAGCAGTACTTC. Translated: CSVVGSKLYEQYF.

CDR3 in amino acids: CASSPDQGARFYGYTF. Here the CDR3 DNA reads TGTGCCAGCAGCCCCGATCAGGGGGCCAGATTCTATGGCTACACCTTC. The chain couples TRBV7-3 to TRBJ1-2; 8 nucleotides agree with TRBD1. V lost 5 bases to trimming and J lost 4 bases; unmatched junction nucleotides: 12. The germline gives CDR1 SGHTA, CDR2 FQGTGA. The CDR3 contains 16 residues. Complete variable domain (other parts from reference TRBV7-3 and TRBJ1-2): GAGVSQTPSNKVTEKGKYVELRCDPISGHTALYWYRQSLGQGPEFLIYFQGTGAADDSGLPNDRFFAVRPEGSVSTLKIQRTERGDSAVYLCASSPDQGARFYGYTFGSGTRLTVV.

The rearrangement joins TRBV6-5 to TRBJ2-7; a possible D gene is TRBD1 (5 bases). Germline CDR1 reads MNHEY; CDR2 reads SVGAGI. Trimming shortened V by 0 bases and J by 0 bases, and 9 bases separated the two germline ends. CDR3 size: 15 residues. Here the CDR3 reads CASSYSSRVSYEQYF. The CDR3, as DNA: TGTGCCAGCAGTTACTCGTCCAGGGTCTCCTACGAGCAGTACTTC.

This rearrangement joins TRBV11-2 to TRBJ1-5, with unresolved D. This CDR3 comprises 13 residues. V was shortened by 3 bases and J by 8 bases, with 11 bases between the two germline ends. Germline V gives CDR1 SGHAT, CDR2 FQNNGV. The CDR3 region is CASSFNAREPQHF. For the CDR3, the DNA is TGTGCCAGCAGCTTTAACGCGCGGGAGCCCCAGCATTTT. Filled out from reference TRBV11-2 and TRBJ1-5, the complete variable domain reads EAGVAQSPRYKIIEKRQSVAFWCNPISGHATLYWYQQILGQGPKLLIQFQNNGVVDDSQLPKDRFSAERLKGVDSTLKIQPAKLEDSAVYLCASSFNAREPQHFGDGTRLSIL.

The chain combines TRBV7-8 with TRBJ2-7, with D possibly TRBD1 on 6 matching bases. The CDR3 spans 16 residues. Deletions cut 1 base from V and 3 bases from J, with 16 bases between. Germline V gene data show CDR1 as SGHVS and CDR2 as FQNEAQ. As DNA, the CDR3 is TGTGCCAGCAGCTTAGTCGGTTTACAGGGATTCTACGAGCAGTACTTC. It is translated as CASSLVGLQGFYEQYF. Full variable domain (missing parts from reference TRBV7-8 and TRBJ2-7): GAGVSQSPRYKVAKRGQDVALRCDPISGHVSLFWYQQALGQGPEFLTYFQNEAQLDKSGLPSDRFFAERPEGSVSTLKIQRTQQEDSAVYLCASSLVGLQGFYEQYFGPGTRLTVT.

The chain uses TRBV6-5 and TRBJ2-2, with D unresolved. V gave up 2 bases and J gave up 4 bases, with 14 bases separating them. This CDR3 has 16 residues. CDR1 MNHEY and CDR2 SVGAGI come from the germline V gene. DNA of the CDR3: TGTGCCAGCAGTTACGACCCCGTCCATGGCACCGGGGAGCTGTTTTTT. This gives the protein CASSYDPVHGTGELFF.

The V call is TRBV5-1, the J call TRBJ1-1; no reliable D call. Per the germline V gene, CDR1 is SGHRS and CDR2 is YFSETQ. This CDR3 contains 14 residues. With 3 bases removed from V and 3 bases from J, the gap between germline ends came to 12 bases. CDR3 amino acids: CASSWLGGDTEAFF. The CDR3 coding sequence is TGCGCCAGCAGCTGGCTAGGTGGGGACACTGAAGCTTTCTTT.

V usage is TRBV6-5 and J usage is TRBJ2-7; D is possibly TRBD1 or TRBD2 (5 bases each). The CDR3 runs to 14 residues. Germline V gene lookup returns CDR1 MNHEY and CDR2 SVGAGI. V lost 0 bases and J lost 6, with 12 bases in between. The CDR3, as DNA: TGTGCCAGCAGTTACTCCAGAGGGGCTGGCGAGCAGTACTTC. It specifies CASSYSRGAGEQYF.

This clone was detected once. V and J are TRBV7-8 and TRBJ1-2; D is unclear. The V end was cut by 2 bases, the J end by 4 bases, with 17 bases between. Germline V gene sequence: CDR1 SGHVS, CDR2 FQNEAQ. This CDR3 has 16 residues. CDR3 DNA sequence: TGTGCCAGCAGCTTACTCAGGCAGATTCGCCCCTATGGCTACACCTTC. Translation gives CASSLLRQIRPYGYTF.

The genes are TRBV27 and TRBJ2-1; 7 nucleotides line up with TRBD2. The CDR3 covers 16 residues. V trimming: 5 bases; J trimming: 2 bases; junction bases outside the gene matches: 9. Germline lookup yields CDR1 MNHEY and CDR2 SMNVEV (reference sequence). The CDR3 DNA sequence: TGTGCCAGCAGTCCCCCGGGGGGTCCTGCCTACAATGAGCAGTTCTTC. Its translation is CASSPPGGPAYNEQFF.

The chain joins TRBV2 to TRBJ1-6; D unresolved. This CDR3 has 15 residues. Germline V gene sequence: CDR1 SNHLY, CDR2 FYNNEI. Trimming shortened V by 4 bases and J by 5 bases, and 12 bases separated the two germline ends. The CDR3 reads CASSVTSTNNSPLHF. The CDR3 DNA reads TGTGCCAGCAGTGTCACCAGTACCAATAATTCACCCCTCCACTTT.

The genes are TRBV4-1 and TRBJ2-7; a weak D match, TRBD1 (5 bases). V was trimmed by 0 bases and J by 7 bases, leaving 13 bases between them. This CDR3 spans 14 amino acids. CDR1 and CDR2 (germline): MGHRA, YSYEKL. The CDR3 loop reads CASSQDRASPEQYF. In DNA, the CDR3 is TGCGCCAGCAGCCAAGACAGGGCGAGTCCGGAGCAGTACTTC.

The chain is built from TRBV11-2 and TRBJ1-1; no definite D call. This CDR3 comprises 13 residues. From germline, CDR1 is SGHAT and CDR2 FQNNGV. Trimming cost V 8 bases and J 0 bases, with 10 bases left between them. The CDR3 DNA sequence: TGTGCCAGCGTTGGCGGGGTGAACACTGAAGCTTTCTTT. Protein product: CASVGGVNTEAFF.

This clone was seen a handful of times. The rearrangement links TRBV30 to TRBJ1-2; D is undetermined. Germline assignment: CDR1 GTSNPN and CDR2 SVGIG (reference sequence). CDR3 size: 13 residues. Trimming cost V 5 bases and J 8 bases, with 18 bases left between them. The CDR3 spells CAWSELLSGGYTF. In DNA, the CDR3 is TGTGCCTGGTCGGAGCTGTTGTCGGGGGGCTACACCTTC.

The DNA for the CDR3 is TGCGCCAGCAGCTTGGTGTTGACCGCTGCCACTGAAGCTTTCTTT. Translated, it gives CASSLVLTAATEAFF. The chain uses TRBV5-1 and TRBJ1-1; D remains ambiguous. The V and J ends lost 0 bases and 4 bases respectively, with 13 bases between them. The CDR3 extends over 15 amino acids. Germline V CDR1 and CDR2: SGHRS, YFSETQ.

This chain uses TRBV28 with TRBJ2-1; D uncertain. The CDR3 sequence is 15 residues long. Germline loops: CDR1 MDHEN, CDR2 SYDVKM. Trimming removed 2 bases at V and 5 bases at J, with 13 bases between. The CDR3 reads CASSLLVGRNNEQFF. CDR3 bases: TGTGCCAGCAGTTTACTGGTAGGGCGGAACAATGAGCAGTTCTTC.

This clone showed up just once. The chain combines TRBV6-5 with TRBJ1-4; no clear D gene. Trimming shortened V by 0 bases and J by 0 bases, and 8 bases separated the two germline ends. The germline V gene has CDR1 MNHEY and CDR2 SVGAGI. The CDR3 is made up of 16 amino acids. The CDR3 loop is CASSYSNSATNEKLFF. CDR3 sequence (DNA): TGTGCCAGCAGTTACTCGAACAGCGCAACTAATGAAAAACTGTTTTTT.

The chain uses TRBV3-1 (or the pseudogene TRBV3-2) and TRBJ1-2; D gene ambiguous. CDR1 is LGHDT and CDR2 is YNNKEL in the germline V gene (reference sequence). Deletions cut 0 bases from V and 8 bases from J, with 10 bases between. The CDR3 totals 13 residues. CDR3 region: CASSQEKARGYTF. The CDR3 DNA reads TGTGCCAGCAGCCAAGAGAAGGCTCGCGGCTACACCTTC.

This clone occurred once. This chain joins TRBV5-1 and TRBJ2-2, with D hard to call. Trimming removed 4 bases at V and 5 bases at J, with 12 bases between. This CDR3 is built from 14 residues. The V gene's germline CDR1 is SGHRS and CDR2 YFSETQ. CDR3 sequence reads: CASSPRRSTGELFF. CDR3 bases: TGCGCCAGCAGCCCGAGACGGAGTACCGGGGAGCTGTTTTTT. Using reference TRBV5-1 and TRBJ2-2 for the parts outside the CDR3, the full variable domain is KAGVTQTPRYLIKTRGQQVTLSCSPISGHRSVSWYQQTPGQGLQFLFEYFSETQRNKGNFPGRFSGRQFSNSRSEMNVSTLELGDSALYLCASSPRRSTGELFFGEGSRLTVL.